This is a list of T cell receptor beta chains from one sample in a study of blood T cell repertoires in COVID-19. Some clones are missing from TCRdb's copy, which holds only in-frame ones; the method was immunoSEQ multiplex PCR. The sample has about 150,000 clones, approximately 89% seen once. The material sequenced was peripheral blood. These receptor sequences come from a human donor in a cohort sampled during active COVID-19. CDR3s include the opening cysteine and the closing phenylalanine or tryptophan. D genes are given only for firm matches. Expanded clones get a size class; other rows say once, few or many, or leave the size out.

j_call: TRBJ2-3
d_call: TRBD2
clone_size: NA
v_call: TRBV25-1
cdr3_aa: CASSEPGYGGDTQYF
cdr3_nt: TGTGCCAGCAGTGAACCAGGGTACGGGGGGGATACGCAGTATTTT

j_call: TRBJ2-7
d_call: TRBD2
clone_size: NA
v_call: TRBV9
cdr3_aa: CASSGGTSHGYEQYF
cdr3_nt: TGTGCCAGCAGCGGAGGGACTAGCCATGGGTACGAGCAGTACTTC

j_call: TRBJ1-2
d_call: NA
clone_size: NA
v_call: TRBV6-6
cdr3_aa: CASSYPGLGTDYGYTF
cdr3_nt: TGTGCCAGCAGTTACCCGGGCCTTGGGACTGACTATGGCTACACCTTC

j_call: TRBJ1-5
d_call: NA
clone_size: NA
v_call: TRBV27
cdr3_aa: CASLPRLREHSNQPQHF
cdr3_nt: TGTGCCAGCCTTCCTAGGTTACGGGAACATAGCAATCAGCCCCAGCATTTT

j_call: TRBJ1-5
d_call: NA
clone_size: NA
v_call: TRBV27
cdr3_aa: CASSLRQGNQPQHF
cdr3_nt: TGTGCCAGCAGTCTCAGACAGGGCAATCAGCCCCAGCATTTT

j_call: TRBJ2-7
d_call: NA
clone_size: NA
v_call: TRBV7-2
cdr3_aa: CASSLVRSSYEQYF
cdr3_nt: TGTGCCAGCAGCTTAGTTCGGAGCTCCTACGAGCAGTACTTC

j_call: TRBJ2-7
d_call: TRBD1
clone_size: NA
v_call: TRBV10-3
cdr3_aa: CAISGTGGYEQYF
cdr3_nt: TGTGCCATCAGTGGGACAGGGGGCTACGAGCAGTACTTC

j_call: TRBJ2-2
d_call: TRBD1
clone_size: NA
v_call: TRBV7-3
cdr3_aa: CASSPDRYTGELFF
cdr3_nt: TGTGCCAGCAGTCCGGACAGGTACACCGGGGAGCTGTTTTTT

j_call: TRBJ1-2
d_call: NA
clone_size: NA
v_call: TRBV24-1
cdr3_aa: CATSQDFYGYTF
cdr3_nt: TGTGCCACCAGCCAGGACTTCTATGGCTACACCTTC

j_call: TRBJ1-2
d_call: TRBD1
clone_size: NA
v_call: TRBV6-5
cdr3_aa: CASRPRDRDFDTF
cdr3_nt: TGTGCCAGCAGACCCCGGGACAGGGATTTTGACACCTTC

j_call: TRBJ2-1
d_call: TRBD2
clone_size: NA
v_call: TRBV9
cdr3_aa: CASSLAGGTYNEQFF
cdr3_nt: TGTGCCAGCAGTCTAGCGGGGGGAACGTACAATGAGCAGTTCTTC

j_call: TRBJ2-7
d_call: NA
clone_size: NA
v_call: TRBV4-1
cdr3_aa: CASSQDMAGAEQYF
cdr3_nt: TGCGCCAGCAGCCAAGATATGGCGGGGGCCGAGCAGTACTTC

j_call: TRBJ1-1
d_call: NA
clone_size: NA
v_call: TRBV9
cdr3_aa: CASSVSAGRGDTEAFF
cdr3_nt: TGTGCCAGCAGCGTATCGGCCGGCCGGGGGGACACTGAAGCTTTCTTT

j_call: TRBJ2-3
d_call: NA
clone_size: NA
v_call: TRBV7-9
cdr3_aa: CASSLVGTRYGDTQYF
cdr3_nt: TGTGCCAGCAGCTTAGTCGGGACACGCTACGGAGATACGCAGTATTTT

j_call: TRBJ1-2
d_call: NA
clone_size: NA
v_call: TRBV5-1
cdr3_aa: CASSFTVANYGYTF
cdr3_nt: TGCGCCAGCAGCTTCACGGTCGCTAACTATGGCTACACCTTC

j_call: TRBJ2-5
d_call: TRBD1
clone_size: NA
v_call: TRBV19
cdr3_aa: CASSKPQQGPETQYF
cdr3_nt: TGTGCCAGTAGTAAACCCCAACAGGGGCCAGAGACCCAGTACTTC

j_call: TRBJ1-1
d_call: NA
clone_size: NA
v_call: TRBV7-9
cdr3_aa: CASSYGDTEAFF
cdr3_nt: TGTGCCAGCAGCTACGGGGACACTGAAGCTTTCTTT

j_call: TRBJ1-6
d_call: TRBD1
clone_size: few
v_call: TRBV4-3
cdr3_aa: CASSQHRGRSPLHF
cdr3_nt: TGCGCCAGCAGCCAACACAGGGGTCGTTCACCCCTCCACTTT

j_call: TRBJ2-7
d_call: TRBD2
clone_size: NA
v_call: TRBV4-1
cdr3_aa: CASSQTSGGYEQYF
cdr3_nt: TGCGCCAGCAGCCAAACTAGCGGGGGGTACGAGCAGTACTTC

j_call: TRBJ1-1
d_call: NA
clone_size: NA
v_call: TRBV4-1
cdr3_aa: CASSQLAGTNTEAFF
cdr3_nt: TGCGCCAGCAGCCAGCTTGCGGGCACGAACACTGAAGCTTTCTTT

j_call: TRBJ2-3
d_call: TRBD1
clone_size: NA
v_call: TRBV5-1
cdr3_aa: CASSTTGGVGTDTQYF
cdr3_nt: TGCGCCAGCAGCACTACAGGGGGCGTGGGCACAGATACGCAGTATTTT

j_call: TRBJ2-7
d_call: NA
clone_size: NA
v_call: TRBV20-1
cdr3_aa: CSASPGYEQYF
cdr3_nt: TGCAGTGCTAGTCCGGGCTACGAGCAGTACTTC

j_call: TRBJ1-2
d_call: TRBD1
clone_size: NA
v_call: TRBV27
cdr3_aa: CASRYTSDRGYGYTF
cdr3_nt: TGTGCCAGCAGGTACACTTCGGACAGGGGCTATGGCTACACCTTC

j_call: TRBJ2-2
d_call: TRBD1
clone_size: NA
v_call: TRBV19
cdr3_aa: CASDPGQEIGELFF
cdr3_nt: TGTGCCAGTGATCCAGGACAGGAAATCGGGGAGCTGTTTTTT

j_call: TRBJ2-7
d_call: NA
clone_size: NA
v_call: TRBV6-1
cdr3_aa: CASSDPGVGSYEQYF
cdr3_nt: TGTGCCAGCAGTGATCCAGGGGTAGGCTCCTACGAGCAGTACTTC

j_call: TRBJ2-1
d_call: TRBD2
clone_size: NA
v_call: TRBV7-2
cdr3_aa: CASSQGFSGGGEQFF
cdr3_nt: TGTGCCAGCAGCCAGGGCTTTAGCGGGGGGGGTGAGCAGTTCTTC